This record covers a single T cell receptor beta chain. Some clones are missing from TCRdb's copy, which holds only in-frame ones; the method was immunoSEQ multiplex PCR. The sample carries about 51,000 clones, 85% to 95% recorded once. This sample was taken from a study of T cell changes during pregnancy in multiple sclerosis. V gave up 5 bases and J gave up 2 bases, with 16 bases separating them. This CDR3 comprises 17 residues. CDR1 is PRHDT, CDR2 FYEKMQ, per germline (reference sequence). This material consisted of CD4+ T cells from peripheral blood mononuclear cells, taken in the second trimester of pregnancy. The chain recombines TRBV13 with TRBJ2-6; D remains unclear. This TCR came from a female donor with multiple sclerosis, enrolled in a pregnancy study. The CDR3 DNA follows: TGTGCCAGCAGCCCGCCCTCCGGAGCTCCTGGGGCCAACGTCCTGACTTTC. Its protein product is CASSPPSGAPGANVLTF.